This T cell receptor (beta chain) was documented in a study of cytomegalovirus exposure and HLA in healthy donors. Study-wide background: Early release data held tens of millions of unique TCRs from HLA-typed donors.

PCR employed 60 Vbeta and 13 Jbeta primers. Measured with immunoSEQ multiplex PCR; TCRdb has only the in-frame clones, and not every one. The sample gives around 150,000 clones, 75% of which show up once; around 11% is in the top ten. V shed 2 bases and J shed 5 bases, with 10 bases lying between them. This CDR3 is 14 amino acids long. Germline V gene data show CDR1 as LNHDA and CDR2 as SQIVND (reference sequence). Points from the study as a whole: Differences between HLA loci emerged in a later analysis of TCR association rates, with DRB1 most and HLA-C fewest.

With respect to this clone: Antigen specificity is unknown.

The rearrangement joins TRBV19 to TRBJ1-5, with D possibly matching TRBD1 (5 bases). The material sequenced was PBMCs. The receptor's source is a man between 18 and 29 years old in good health and CMV-seropositive. The CDR3 DNA follows: TGTGCCAGTAGTATAACGGGGGTTGATCAGCCCCAGCATTTT. It translates to CASSITGVDQPQHF.